This T cell receptor beta chain was recovered during a study of blood T cells in healthy people across ages. Primed by a sample-barcoded 5' primer and a J-beta primer mix, a second PCR proceeded for about 6 to 11 cycles. Each CDR3 protein is one row after TCRdb ran MiXCR on the 5' RACE reads. The sample holds 650,000 to 700,000 distinct CDR3 sequences, about a third seen once. The CDR3 contains 13 residues. The germline V gene has CDR1 DFQATT and CDR2 SNEGSKA (reference sequence). The clonotype originates from a woman older than 75 in good health. Sequenced input: blood. The chain links TRBV20-1 to TRBJ2-7; D is perhaps TRBD1 (6 bases). The DNA matches TRBJ2-5 better at its end, which makes the J call doubtful. For the CDR3, the DNA is TGCAGTGCTACCAGGACAGTCCAAGAGACCCAGTACTTC. Encoded protein: CSATRTVQETQYF.